A single sample gave rise to the 9 T cell receptor beta chains below, sequenced in a study of cytomegalovirus exposure and HLA in healthy donors. The PCR was carried out with 60 Vbeta primers and 13 Jbeta primers. This table comes from immunoSEQ multiplex PCR, and its TCRdb copy is limited to in-frame clones, with some not included. The top ten clones hold roughly 22% of a sample with about 120,000 clones, around 84% of them seen once. The sample taken for sequencing was PBMCs. The receptor source for this set is a man between 25 and 39 years old in good health and CMV-seropositive.

The V gene is TRBV7-6, the J gene TRBJ1-2; perhaps TRBD1 as D (6 bases). The CDR3 consists of 13 residues. Germline V CDR1 and CDR2: SGHVS, FNYEAQ. The V and J ends lost 5 bases and 5 bases respectively, with 12 bases between them. The CDR3: CASSAGQLYGYTF. The CDR3 DNA reads as TGTGCCAGCAGCGCCGGACAGTTATATGGCTACACCTTC.

The chain combines TRBV6-5 with TRBJ2-5; 9 nucleotides line up with TRBD1. The J call is uncertain, as TRBJ2-7 better fits the DNA end. The CDR3 has 14 amino acids. Germline lookup yields CDR1 MNHEY and CDR2 SVGAGI. CDR3 nucleotides: TGTGCCAGCAGTTACCGTGACAGGGGGTACGAGCAGTACTTC. This sequence encodes CASSYRDRGYEQYF.

This clone was picked up a small number of times. The J gene is TRBJ2-7, the V gene TRBV7-2; 8 nucleotides agree with TRBD2. The CDR3 length is 14 residues. The germline V gene has CDR1 SGHTA and CDR2 FQGNSA. V dropped 1 base and J dropped 12; count of bases not matched to a gene: 11. The CDR3 coding sequence is TGTGCCAGCAGCTTAGATTCCTCTAGCGGGCCATCGTACGTC. Its translation is CASSLDSSSGPSYV.

V gene TRBV23-1 combines with J gene TRBJ1-2; D is possibly TRBD1 (6 bases). TRBV23-1 has ORF status, its function being uncertain. Trimming shortened V by 2 bases and J by 0 bases, and 25 bases separated the two germline ends. The length of the CDR3 is 20 residues. The CDR3 spells CASSQRRSGTFTLANYGYTF. CDR3 sequence (DNA): TGCGCCAGCAGTCAAAGGAGATCCGGGACATTTACATTAGCTAACTATGGCTACACCTTC.

The chain is built from TRBV6-5 and TRBJ2-7; TRBD1 aligns across 9 bases. After removal of 5 bases from V and 7 bases from J, the junction contained 6 bases not matched to a gene. The CDR3 contains 13 residues. The germline V gene encodes CDR1 MNHEY and CDR2 SVGAGI. The CDR3 sequence is CASSGDRVREQYF. The CDR3 coding sequence is TGTGCCAGCAGTGGGGACAGGGTTCGGGAGCAGTACTTC.

This rearrangement joins TRBV5-5 to TRBJ2-2; D is ambiguous. The CDR3 has 18 amino acids. Germline V CDR1 and CDR2: SGHKS, YYEKEE (reference sequence). With 4 bases removed from V and 2 bases from J, the gap between germline ends came to 21 bases. CDR3 sequence reads: CASSPSPASRLNTGELFF. CDR3 bases: TGTGCCAGCAGCCCCTCCCCCGCTTCAAGACTCAACACCGGGGAGCTGTTTTTT. The full variable domain, in which reference TRBV5-5 and TRBJ2-2 provide the parts outside the CDR3, is DAGVTQSPTHLIKTRGQQVTLRCSPISGHKSVSWYQQVLGQGPQFIFQYYEKEERGRGNFPDRFSARQFPNYSSELNVNALLLGDSALYLCASSPSPASRLNTGELFFGEGSRLTVL.

The chain has TRBV7-6 and TRBJ2-1; TRBD2 matches at 7 bases. Trimming took 5 bases from V and 10 from J; bases not matched to a gene: 17. The CDR3 extends over 16 amino acids. Germline assignment: CDR1 SGHVS and CDR2 FNYEAQ. The CDR3 bases are TGTGCCAGCAGCCTCTTTACCGGACTAGAGGTCTACGAGCAGTTCTTC. This sequence encodes CASSLFTGLEVYEQFF.

The chain uses TRBV15 and TRBJ2-3; D is unclear. The CDR3 totals 12 residues. Trimming took 0 bases from V and 7 from J, leaving 5 bases between them. From germline, CDR1 is LNHNV and CDR2 YYDKDF (reference sequence). This chain's CDR3 is CATSRERNTQYF. The CDR3 DNA follows: TGTGCCACCAGCAGAGAGAGGAATACGCAGTATTTT. Full variable domain (rest looked up from reference TRBV15 and TRBJ2-3): DAMVIQNPRYQVTQFGKPVTLSCSQTLNHNVMYWYQQKSSQAPKLLFHYYDKDFNNEADTPDNFQSRRPNTSFCFLDIRSPGLGDTAMYLCATSRERNTQYFGPGTRLTVL.

This chain links TRBV28 with TRBJ2-3; TRBD1 might be the D (5 bases). The germline V gene encodes CDR1 MDHEN and CDR2 SYDVKM. This CDR3 region has 15 residues. V was shortened by 5 bases and J by 2 bases, with 14 bases between the two germline ends. The CDR3 DNA reads TGTGCCAGCAGTCCCTCTGGCAGGGACACAGATACGCAGTATTTT. Protein: CASSPSGRDTDTQYF.